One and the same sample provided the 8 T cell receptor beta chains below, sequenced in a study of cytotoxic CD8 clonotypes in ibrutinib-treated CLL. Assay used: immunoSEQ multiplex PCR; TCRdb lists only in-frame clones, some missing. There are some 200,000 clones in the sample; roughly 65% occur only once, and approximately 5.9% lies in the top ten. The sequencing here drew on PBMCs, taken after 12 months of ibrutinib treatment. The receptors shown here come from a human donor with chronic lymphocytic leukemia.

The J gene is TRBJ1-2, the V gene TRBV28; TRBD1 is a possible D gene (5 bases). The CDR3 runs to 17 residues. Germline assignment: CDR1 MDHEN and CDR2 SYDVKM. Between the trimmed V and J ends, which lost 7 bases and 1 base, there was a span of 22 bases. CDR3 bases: TGTGCCAGCACCTCACCCACACCCACGACAGTTAACTATGGCTACACCTTC. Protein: CASTSPTPTTVNYGYTF.

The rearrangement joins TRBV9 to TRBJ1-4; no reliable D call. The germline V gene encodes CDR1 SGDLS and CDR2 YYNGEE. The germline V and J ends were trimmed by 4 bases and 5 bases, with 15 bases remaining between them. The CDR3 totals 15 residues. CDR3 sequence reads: CASSTQTGKNEKLFF. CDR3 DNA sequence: TGTGCCAGCAGCACCCAGACGGGAAAAAATGAAAAACTGTTTTTT. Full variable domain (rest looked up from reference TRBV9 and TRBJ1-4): DSGVTQTPKHLITATGQRVTLRCSPRSGDLSVYWYQQSLDQGLQFLIQYYNGEERAKGNILERFSAQQFPDLHSELNLSSLELGDSALYFCASSTQTGKNEKLFFGSGTQLSVL.

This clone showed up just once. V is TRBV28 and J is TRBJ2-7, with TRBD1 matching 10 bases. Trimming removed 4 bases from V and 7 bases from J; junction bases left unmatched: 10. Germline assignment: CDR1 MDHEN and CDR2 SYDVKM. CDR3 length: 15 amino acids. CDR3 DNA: TGTGCCAGCAGTTCATACTCCGGGACAGGGGAAGAGCAGTACTTC. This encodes CASSSYSGTGEEQYF.

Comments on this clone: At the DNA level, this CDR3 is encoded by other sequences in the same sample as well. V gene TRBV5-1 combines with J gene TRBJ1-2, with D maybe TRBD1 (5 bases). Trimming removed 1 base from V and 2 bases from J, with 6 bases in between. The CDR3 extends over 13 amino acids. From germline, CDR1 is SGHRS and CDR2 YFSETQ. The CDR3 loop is CASSLSGNYGYTF. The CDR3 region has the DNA TGCGCCAGCAGCTTGTCAGGGAACTATGGCTACACCTTC.

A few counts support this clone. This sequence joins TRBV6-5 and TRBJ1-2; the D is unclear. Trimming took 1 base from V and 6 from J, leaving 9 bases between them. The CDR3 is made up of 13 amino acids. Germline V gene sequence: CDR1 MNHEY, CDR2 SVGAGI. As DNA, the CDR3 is TGTGCCAGCAGTTACTTGGCAAAGAATGGCTACACCTTC. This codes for CASSYLAKNGYTF.

CDR3 region: CAIGQDLNTEAFF. CDR3 DNA sequence: TGTGCCATCGGACAGGACCTGAACACTGAAGCTTTCTTT. The chain has TRBV6-5 and TRBJ1-1; the match to TRBD1 covers 7 bases. This CDR3 is built from 13 residues. V lost 10 bases, J lost 0 bases, and 5 bases stayed unmatched. Germline values: CDR1 MNHEY, CDR2 SVGAGI.

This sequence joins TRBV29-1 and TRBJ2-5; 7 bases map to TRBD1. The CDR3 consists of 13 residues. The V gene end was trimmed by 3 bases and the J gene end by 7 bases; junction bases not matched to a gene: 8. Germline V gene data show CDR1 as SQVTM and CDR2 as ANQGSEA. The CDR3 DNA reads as TGCAGCGTTGATTTCCGGAACAGGGGGACCCAGTACTTC. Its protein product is CSVDFRNRGTQYF.

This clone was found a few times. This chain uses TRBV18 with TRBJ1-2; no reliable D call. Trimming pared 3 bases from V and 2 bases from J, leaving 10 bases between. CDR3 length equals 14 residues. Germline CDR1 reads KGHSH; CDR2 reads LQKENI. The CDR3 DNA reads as TGTGCCAGCTCACCGGCCCAAGGAAACTATGGCTACACCTTC. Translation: CASSPAQGNYGYTF.